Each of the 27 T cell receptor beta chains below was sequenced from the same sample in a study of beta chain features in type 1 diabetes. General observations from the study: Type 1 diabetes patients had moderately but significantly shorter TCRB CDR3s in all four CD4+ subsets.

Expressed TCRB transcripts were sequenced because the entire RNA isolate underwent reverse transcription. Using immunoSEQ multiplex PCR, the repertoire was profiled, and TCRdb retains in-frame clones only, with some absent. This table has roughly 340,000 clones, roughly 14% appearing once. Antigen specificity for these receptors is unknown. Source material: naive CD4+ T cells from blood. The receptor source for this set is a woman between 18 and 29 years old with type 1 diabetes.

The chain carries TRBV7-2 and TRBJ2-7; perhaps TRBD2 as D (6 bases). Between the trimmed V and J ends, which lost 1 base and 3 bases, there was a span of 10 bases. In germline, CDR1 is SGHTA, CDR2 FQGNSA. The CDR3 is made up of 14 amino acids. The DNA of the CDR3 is TGTGCCAGCAGCTTAGGTCACGGGGGCTACGAGCAGTACTTC. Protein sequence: CASSLGHGGYEQYF.

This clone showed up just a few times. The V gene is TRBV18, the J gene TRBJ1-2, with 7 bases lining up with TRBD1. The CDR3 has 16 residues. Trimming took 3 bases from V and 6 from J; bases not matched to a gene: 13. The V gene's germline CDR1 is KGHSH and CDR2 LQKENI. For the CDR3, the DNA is TGTGCCAGCTCACCCGCGCCCAAGGGACAGAGAAATGGCTACACCTTC. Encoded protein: CASSPAPKGQRNGYTF.

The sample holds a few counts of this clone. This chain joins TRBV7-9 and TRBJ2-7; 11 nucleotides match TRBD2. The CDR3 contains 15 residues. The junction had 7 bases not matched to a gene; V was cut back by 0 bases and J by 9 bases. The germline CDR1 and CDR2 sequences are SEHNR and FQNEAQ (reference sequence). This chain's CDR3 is CASSLALTSGTRQYF. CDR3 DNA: TGTGCCAGCAGCTTAGCGTTGACTAGCGGGACGAGGCAGTACTTC.

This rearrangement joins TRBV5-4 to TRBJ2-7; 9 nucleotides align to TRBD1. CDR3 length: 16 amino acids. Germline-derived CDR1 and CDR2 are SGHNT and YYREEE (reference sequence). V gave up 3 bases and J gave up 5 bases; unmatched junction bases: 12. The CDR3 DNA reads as TGTGCCAGCAGCTCACACCCGGGACAGGGATGGGACGAGCAGTACGTC. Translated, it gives CASSSHPGQGWDEQYV.

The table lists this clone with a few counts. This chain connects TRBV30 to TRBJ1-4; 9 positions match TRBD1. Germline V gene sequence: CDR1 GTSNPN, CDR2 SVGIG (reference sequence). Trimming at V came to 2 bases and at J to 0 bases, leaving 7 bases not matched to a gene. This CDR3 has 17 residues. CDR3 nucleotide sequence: TGTGCCTGGAGTCCTCCGGGACAGGGACCAACTAATGAAAAACTGTTTTTT. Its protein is CAWSPPGQGPTNEKLFF.

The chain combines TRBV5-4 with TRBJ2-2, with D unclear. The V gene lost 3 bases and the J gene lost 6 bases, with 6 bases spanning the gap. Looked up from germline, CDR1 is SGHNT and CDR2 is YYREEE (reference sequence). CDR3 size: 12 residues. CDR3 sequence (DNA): TGTGCCAGCAGCTCCCAGGCCGGGGAGCTGTTTTTT. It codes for CASSSQAGELFF. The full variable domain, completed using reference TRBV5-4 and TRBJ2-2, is ETGVTQSPTHLIKTRGQQVTLRCSSQSGHNTVSWYQQALGQGPQFIFQYYREEENGRGNFPPRFSGLQFPNYSSELNVNALELDDSALYLCASSSQAGELFFGEGSRLTVL.

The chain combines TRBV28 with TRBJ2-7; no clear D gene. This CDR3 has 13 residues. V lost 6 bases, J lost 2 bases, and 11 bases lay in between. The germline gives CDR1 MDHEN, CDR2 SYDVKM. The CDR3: CASSRPPAYEQYF. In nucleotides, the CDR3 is TGTGCCAGCAGCCGCCCCCCAGCCTACGAGCAGTACTTC.

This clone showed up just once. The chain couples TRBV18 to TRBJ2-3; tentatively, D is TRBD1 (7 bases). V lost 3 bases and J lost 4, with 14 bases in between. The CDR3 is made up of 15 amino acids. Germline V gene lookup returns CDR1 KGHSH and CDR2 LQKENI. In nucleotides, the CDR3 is TGTGCCAGCTCACCTCAGGGGGGACTCGCAGATACGCAGTATTTT. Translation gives CASSPQGGLADTQYF.

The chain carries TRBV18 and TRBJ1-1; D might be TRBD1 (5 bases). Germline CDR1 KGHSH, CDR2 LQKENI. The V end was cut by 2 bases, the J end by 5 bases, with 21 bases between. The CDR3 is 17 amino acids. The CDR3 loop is CASSPVVQASAGTEAFF. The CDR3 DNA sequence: TGTGCCAGCTCACCAGTAGTACAGGCTAGTGCGGGAACTGAAGCTTTCTTT.

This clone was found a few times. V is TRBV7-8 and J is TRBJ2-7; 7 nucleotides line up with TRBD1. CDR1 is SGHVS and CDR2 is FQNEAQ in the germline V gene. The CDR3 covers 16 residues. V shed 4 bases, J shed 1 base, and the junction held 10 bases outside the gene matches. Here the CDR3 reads CASSSSSDRRSYEQYV. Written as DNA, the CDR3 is TGTGCCAGCAGCTCGAGCTCGGACAGGCGTTCCTACGAGCAGTACGTC.

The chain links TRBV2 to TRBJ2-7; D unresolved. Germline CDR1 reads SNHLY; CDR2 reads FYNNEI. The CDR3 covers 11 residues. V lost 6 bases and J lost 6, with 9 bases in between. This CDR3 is CASRVAGEQYF. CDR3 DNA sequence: TGTGCCAGCAGGGTCGCAGGCGAGCAGTACTTC.

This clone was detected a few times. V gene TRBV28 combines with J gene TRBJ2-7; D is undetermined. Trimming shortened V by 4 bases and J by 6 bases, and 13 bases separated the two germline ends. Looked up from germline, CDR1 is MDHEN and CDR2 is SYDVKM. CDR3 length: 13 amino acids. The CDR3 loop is CASSSPGSGEQYV. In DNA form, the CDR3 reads TGTGCCAGCAGTTCCCCAGGAAGTGGCGAGCAGTACGTC.

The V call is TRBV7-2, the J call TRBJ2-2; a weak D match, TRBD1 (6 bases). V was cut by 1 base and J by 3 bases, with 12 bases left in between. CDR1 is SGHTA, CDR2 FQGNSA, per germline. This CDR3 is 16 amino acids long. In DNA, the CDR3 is TGTGCCAGCAGCTTAGACGGGACACACTACACCGGGGAGCTGTTTTTT. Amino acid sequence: CASSLDGTHYTGELFF.

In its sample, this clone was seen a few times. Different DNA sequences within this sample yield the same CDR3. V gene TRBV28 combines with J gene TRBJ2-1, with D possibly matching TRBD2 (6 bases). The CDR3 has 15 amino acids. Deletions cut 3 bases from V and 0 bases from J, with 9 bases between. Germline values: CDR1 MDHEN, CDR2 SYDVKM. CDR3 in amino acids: CASSFGGSSYNEQFF. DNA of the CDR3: TGTGCCAGCAGTTTTGGGGGGAGCTCCTACAATGAGCAGTTCTTC.

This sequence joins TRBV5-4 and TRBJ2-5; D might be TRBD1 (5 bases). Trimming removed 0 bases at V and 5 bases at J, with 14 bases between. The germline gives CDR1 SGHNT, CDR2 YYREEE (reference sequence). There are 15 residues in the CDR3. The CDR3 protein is CASSLGPQGFETQYF. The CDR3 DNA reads TGTGCCAGCAGCTTGGGTCCCCAGGGCTTTGAGACCCAGTACTTC.

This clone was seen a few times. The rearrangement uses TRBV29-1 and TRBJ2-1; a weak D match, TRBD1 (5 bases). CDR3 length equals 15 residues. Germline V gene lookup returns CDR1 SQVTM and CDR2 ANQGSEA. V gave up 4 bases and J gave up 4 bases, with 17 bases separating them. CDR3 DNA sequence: TGCAGCGTTGCCAGGAGACCTGACAGATACAATGAGCAGTTCTTC. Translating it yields CSVARRPDRYNEQFF.

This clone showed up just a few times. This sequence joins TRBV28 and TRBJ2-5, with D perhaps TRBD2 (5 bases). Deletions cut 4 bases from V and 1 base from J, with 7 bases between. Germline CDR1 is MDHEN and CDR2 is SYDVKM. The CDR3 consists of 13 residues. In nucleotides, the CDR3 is TGTGCCAGCAGTTACGGGGTCCAAGAGACCCAGTACTTC. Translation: CASSYGVQETQYF.

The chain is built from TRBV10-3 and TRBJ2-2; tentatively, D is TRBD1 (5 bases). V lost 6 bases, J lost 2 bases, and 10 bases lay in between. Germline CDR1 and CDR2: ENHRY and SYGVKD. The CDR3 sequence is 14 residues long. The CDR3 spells CAISLDRNTGELFF. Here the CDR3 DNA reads TGTGCCATCAGCCTAGACAGAAACACCGGGGAGCTGTTTTTT.

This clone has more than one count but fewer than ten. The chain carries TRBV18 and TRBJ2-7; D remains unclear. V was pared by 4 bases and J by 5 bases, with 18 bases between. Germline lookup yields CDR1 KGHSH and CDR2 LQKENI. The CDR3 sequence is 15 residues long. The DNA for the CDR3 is TGTGCCAGCTCACGACTCCCCCTAGGAATCAACGAGCAGTACTTC. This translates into CASSRLPLGINEQYF.

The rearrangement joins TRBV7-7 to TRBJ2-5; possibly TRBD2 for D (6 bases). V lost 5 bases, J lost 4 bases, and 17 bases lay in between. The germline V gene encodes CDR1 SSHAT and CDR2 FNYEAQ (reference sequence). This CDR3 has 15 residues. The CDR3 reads CASSPRGTPRETQYF. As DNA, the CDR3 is TGTGCCAGCAGCCCGCGGGGTACTCCCAGAGAGACCCAGTACTTC.

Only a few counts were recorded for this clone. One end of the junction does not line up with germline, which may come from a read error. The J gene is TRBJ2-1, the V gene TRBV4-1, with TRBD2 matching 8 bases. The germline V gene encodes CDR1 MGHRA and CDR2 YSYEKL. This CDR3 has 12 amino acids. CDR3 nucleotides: TGCGCCAGCAGCCAACCGACTAGCGAGCCGTTCTTC. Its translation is CASSQPTSEPFF.

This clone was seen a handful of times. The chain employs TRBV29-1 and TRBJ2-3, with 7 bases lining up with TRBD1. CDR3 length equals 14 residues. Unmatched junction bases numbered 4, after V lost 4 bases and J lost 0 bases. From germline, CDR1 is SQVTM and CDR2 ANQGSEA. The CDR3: CSVAGTASTDTQYF. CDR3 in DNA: TGCAGCGTTGCTGGGACAGCTAGCACAGATACGCAGTATTTT.

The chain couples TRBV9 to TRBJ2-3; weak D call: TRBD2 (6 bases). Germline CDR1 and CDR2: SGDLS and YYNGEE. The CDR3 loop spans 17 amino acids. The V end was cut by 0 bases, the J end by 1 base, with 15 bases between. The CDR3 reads CASSVADGGMGTDTQYF. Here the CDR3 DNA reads TGTGCCAGCAGCGTAGCTGATGGCGGGATGGGCACAGATACGCAGTATTTT. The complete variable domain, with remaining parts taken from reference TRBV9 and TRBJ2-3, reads DSGVTQTPKHLITATGQRVTLRCSPRSGDLSVYWYQQSLDQGLQFLIQYYNGEERAKGNILERFSAQQFPDLHSELNLSSLELGDSALYFCASSVADGGMGTDTQYFGPGTRLTVL.

The CDR3 here is CASSPGQVLAKNIQYF. The CDR3 region has the DNA TGTGCCAGCAGCCCGGGACAGGTCTTAGCCAAAAACATTCAGTACTTC. This chain uses TRBV7-2 with TRBJ2-4; 8 bases agree with TRBD1. After removal of 5 bases from V and 0 bases from J, the junction contained 6 bases not matched to a gene. The CDR3 runs to 16 residues. Germline V gene sequence: CDR1 SGHTA, CDR2 FQGNSA.

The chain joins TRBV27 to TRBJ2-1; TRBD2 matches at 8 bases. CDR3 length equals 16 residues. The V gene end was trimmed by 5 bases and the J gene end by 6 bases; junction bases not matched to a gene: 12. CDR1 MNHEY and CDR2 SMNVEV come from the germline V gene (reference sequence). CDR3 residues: CASSPRFFGRGNEQFF. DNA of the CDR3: TGTGCCAGCAGTCCCCGCTTCTTCGGGAGGGGCAATGAGCAGTTCTTC.

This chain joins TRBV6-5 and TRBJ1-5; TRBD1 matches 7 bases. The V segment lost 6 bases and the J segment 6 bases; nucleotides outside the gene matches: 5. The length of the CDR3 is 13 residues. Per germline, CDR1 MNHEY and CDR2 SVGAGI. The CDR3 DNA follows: TGTGCCAGCAGGCGGGACAGCGGTCAGCCCCAGCATTTT. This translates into CASRRDSGQPQHF.

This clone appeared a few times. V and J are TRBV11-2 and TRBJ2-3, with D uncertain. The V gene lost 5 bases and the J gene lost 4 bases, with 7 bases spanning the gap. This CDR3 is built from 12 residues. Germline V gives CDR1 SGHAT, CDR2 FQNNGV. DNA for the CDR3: TGTGCCAGCAGCCCCCCAGCAGATACGCAGTATTTT. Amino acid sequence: CASSPPADTQYF.